The entry that follows covers one T cell receptor beta chain sequence. Its matching antigen is unknown. The data originate from a study of Ad26.COV2.S vaccination and SARS-CoV-2 variants. Study in general: The study gave Ad26.COV2.S intramuscularly, once or twice 56 days apart. Broader study findings: People given the vaccine had a wider spike-specific TCR breadth than placebo recipients did. Similar non-spike TCR breadth was observed in recipients of vaccine and of placebo.

The treatment denotes: 19 received Ad26.COV2.S at low or high dose, single or two shots; several received placebo; per-sample allocation not given. Material that was analyzed had been drawn on day 63 after the first vaccine or placebo injection. Ad26 vector vaccine expressed Wuhan-strain SARS-CoV-2 spike. Produced via immunoSEQ multiplex PCR; TCRdb's table is partial and in-frame only. The profile covers about 350,000 clones, with around 89% appearing a single time and just under 5% taken by the ten largest. The CDR3 is 14 amino acids. Trimming shortened V by 5 bases and J by 5 bases, and 15 bases separated the two germline ends. Per germline, CDR1 MNHEY and CDR2 SVGAGI.

V gene TRBV6-5 combines with J gene TRBJ1-2; the D gene is possibly TRBD1 (6 bases). This material consisted of peripheral blood, taken in a trial of Ad26.COV2.S vaccine versus placebo. The sequence was collected from a person aged 18 to 65 who received the Ad26.COV2.S COVID-19 vaccine or a placebo. The CDR3: CASSQQGRGYGYTF. In nucleotides, the CDR3 is TGTGCCAGCAGTCAACAGGGTAGGGGTTATGGCTACACCTTC.